These 30 T cell receptor beta chains were all obtained from the same sample, sequenced in a study of T cell responses to AZD1222 COVID-19 vaccine. Sequencing used immunoSEQ multiplex PCR; TCRdb keeps in-frame clones, though not all of them. The table lists 120,000 or so clones, about nine tenths of them singletons. Sequenced material: peripheral blood, taken on day 0 of AZD1222 vaccination. These receptors were collected from an adult in good health.

The rearrangement joins TRBV10-3 to TRBJ2-1, with 7 bases identical to TRBD2. The CDR3 has 14 residues. V was pared by 7 bases and J by 5 bases, with 8 bases of the junction left unmatched. In germline, CDR1 is ENHRY, CDR2 SYGVKD. CDR3 sequence: CAIKEAGSDNEQFF. The CDR3 nucleotides are TGTGCCATCAAAGAAGCGGGGAGCGACAATGAGCAGTTCTTC.

This clone was seen once. Here the CDR3 DNA reads TGTGCCAGCAGCACCGACAGGGGGCTATCCAACCCAGATACGCAGTATTTT. Translating gives CASSTDRGLSNPDTQYF. The chain joins TRBV21-1 to TRBJ2-3; the listed D gene, TRBD1, was not tested against the DNA. TRBV21-1 is a documented pseudogene. This CDR3 region has 17 residues.

The V call is TRBV4-1, the J call TRBJ1-1; no reliable D call. The CDR3 runs 15 residues. Between the trimmed V and J ends, which lost 3 bases and 1 base, there was a span of 12 bases. The germline V gene has CDR1 MGHRA and CDR2 YSYEKL. CDR3 sequence reads: CASSHPSEGNTEAFF. The CDR3 DNA sequence: TGCGCCAGCAGCCATCCGTCGGAGGGGAACACTGAAGCTTTCTTT.

This chain connects TRBV11-3 to TRBJ2-3; unclear D gene. The CDR3 loop spans 14 amino acids. Germline CDR1 is SGHNT and CDR2 is YENEEA. V was cut by 2 bases and J by 3 bases, with 9 bases left in between. The CDR3: CASSLRTLTDTQYF. The CDR3 nucleotides read TGTGCCAGCAGCTTACGTACACTGACAGATACGCAGTATTTT. Full variable domain (missing parts from reference TRBV11-3 and TRBJ2-3): EAGVVQSPRYKIIEKKQPVAFWCNPISGHNTLYWYLQNLGQGPELLIRYENEEAVDDSQLPKDRFSAERLKGVDSTLKIQPAELGDSAVYLCASSLRTLTDTQYFGPGTRLTVL.

Written as DNA, the CDR3 is TGTGCCAGCAGCAAGGTTCCGGGGGGGCTGGATTACAATGAGCAGTTCTTC. It codes for CASSKVPGGLDYNEQFF. This chain connects TRBV3-1 (or the pseudogene TRBV3-2) to TRBJ2-1; TRBD2 agrees at 8 bases. Germline CDR1 is LGHDT and CDR2 is YNNKEL (reference sequence). The CDR3 loop spans 17 amino acids. The trim removed 5 bases at V and 4 bases at J, leaving 13 bases unmatched.

The chain uses TRBV28 and TRBJ2-7; 7 bases fit TRBD1. V was clipped by 8 bases and J by 7 bases; unmatched bases: 8. CDR3 length: 12 amino acids. The germline CDR1 and CDR2 sequences are MDHEN and SYDVKM. In nucleotides, the CDR3 is TGTGCCAGCGGGGGACAGATAGGGGAGCAGTACTTC. Translating it yields CASGGQIGEQYF.

V gene TRBV5-6 combines with J gene TRBJ1-2, with D perhaps TRBD1 (5 bases). The CDR3 sequence is 13 residues long. Germline assignment: CDR1 SGHDT and CDR2 YYEEEE. With 4 bases removed from V and 4 bases from J, the gap between germline ends came to 11 bases. The CDR3 coding sequence is TGTGCCAGCAGCCCAGGGTCCACCTATGGCTACACCTTC. As protein: CASSPGSTYGYTF.

The chain employs TRBV27 and TRBJ1-1, with unresolved D. The CDR3 loop spans 13 amino acids. Germline CDR1 MNHEY, CDR2 SMNVEV (reference sequence). Between the trimmed V and J ends, which lost 6 bases and 1 base, there was a span of 9 bases. The CDR3 sequence: CASRQAGNTEAFF. The CDR3 DNA is TGTGCCAGCAGACAAGCAGGGAACACTGAAGCTTTCTTT.

The chain's CDR3 is CASSQQGGDTQYF. For the CDR3, the DNA is TGTGCCAGCAGCCAGCAGGGAGGAGATACGCAGTATTTT. V usage is TRBV3-1 (or the pseudogene TRBV3-2) and J usage is TRBJ2-3; D is perhaps TRBD2 (6 bases). This CDR3 is built from 13 residues. Germline lookup yields CDR1 LGHDT and CDR2 YNNKEL (reference sequence). V dropped 3 bases and J dropped 5 bases, with 9 bases sitting between them.

The rearrangement links TRBV11-2 to TRBJ1-1; no reliable D call. The germline gives CDR1 SGHAT, CDR2 FQNNGV. The V end lost 4 bases, the J end lost 1 base, and 13 bases lay between the germline ends. CDR3 size: 15 residues. The CDR3 sequence is CASSSDAGGNTEAFF. CDR3 coding DNA: TGTGCCAGCAGCTCCGATGCCGGCGGGAACACTGAAGCTTTCTTT.

The J gene is TRBJ2-7, the V gene TRBV4-1, with 13 bases identical to TRBD2. Germline values: CDR1 MGHRA, CDR2 YSYEKL. With V trimmed by 1 base and J by 6 bases, 0 bases remained unmatched. CDR3 length: 14 amino acids. The CDR3 DNA reads as TGCGCCAGCAGCCAAGGACTAGCGGGGGGCGAGCAGTACTTC. It codes for CASSQGLAGGEQYF.

V usage is TRBV5-1 and J usage is TRBJ1-1, with a tentative D call TRBD1 (5 bases). Germline-derived CDR1 and CDR2 are SGHRS and YFSETQ. Trimming shortened V by 2 bases and J by 4 bases, and 18 bases separated the two germline ends. This CDR3 is built from 16 residues. CDR3 bases: TGCGCCAGCAGCTTAGGTGGGTACTTAAGGGGCACTGAAGCTTTCTTT. This encodes CASSLGGYLRGTEAFF.

The gene calls are TRBV5-1 and TRBJ1-1, with D perhaps matching TRBD1 (5 bases). There are 14 residues in the CDR3. Germline values: CDR1 SGHRS, CDR2 YFSETQ. Trimming shortened V by 4 bases and J by 0 bases, and 10 bases separated the two germline ends. CDR3 nucleotide sequence: TGCGCCAGCAGCCCCAGGGAAATGAACACTGAAGCTTTCTTT. Its translation is CASSPREMNTEAFF.

This clone came up once. The chain couples TRBV27 to TRBJ2-2; no clear D. The CDR3 extends over 14 amino acids. V shed 2 bases and J shed 4 bases, with 8 bases lying between them. Per the germline V gene, CDR1 is MNHEY and CDR2 is SMNVEV (reference sequence). Here the CDR3 reads CASSLIGSTGELFF. CDR3 nucleotide sequence: TGTGCCAGCAGTTTAATAGGCAGCACCGGGGAGCTGTTTTTT.

This clone was found once. This chain joins TRBV25-1 and TRBJ2-3; 8 positions match TRBD1. CDR3 length: 18 amino acids. V lost 0 bases, J lost 4 bases, and 12 bases stayed unmatched. Germline CDR1 MGHDK, CDR2 SYGVNS. The CDR3 sequence is CASSEYSAAGGLPDTQYF. The DNA of the CDR3 is TGTGCCAGCAGTGAATATTCGGCGGCAGGGGGCCTTCCAGATACGCAGTATTTT.

The chain joins TRBV10-2 to TRBJ2-7; D possibly corresponds to TRBD1 (6 bases). The V end was cut by 6 bases, the J end by 0 bases, with 12 bases between. The CDR3 contains 14 residues. CDR1 is WSHSY and CDR2 is SAAADI in the germline V gene. The CDR3: CASSLHRDSYEQYF. The CDR3 bases are TGCGCCAGCAGCCTTCACAGGGACTCCTACGAGCAGTACTTC.

The chain couples TRBV12-3 or TRBV12-4 to TRBJ1-6; D call uncertain. The CDR3 is made up of 12 amino acids. V was trimmed by 3 bases and J by 14 bases, leaving 11 bases between them. The CDR3 loop reads CASSLDSRTLHF. For the CDR3, the DNA is TGTGCCAGCAGTTTGGACTCCCGCACCCTCCACTTT.

DNA for the CDR3: TGTGCCAGCAGCGTTGGGACAGGCTCCTACAATGAGCAGTTCTTC. It codes for CASSVGTGSYNEQFF. This chain connects TRBV7-6 to TRBJ2-1, with 8 bases identical to TRBD1. V trimming: 5 bases; J trimming: 0 bases; junction bases outside the gene matches: 3. In germline, CDR1 is SGHVS, CDR2 FNYEAQ. The CDR3 sequence is 15 residues long.

V is TRBV5-4 and J is TRBJ1-1, with a possible D match to TRBD1 (5 bases). CDR3 length: 13 residues. The V gene's germline CDR1 is SGHNT and CDR2 YYREEE (reference sequence). The germline V and J ends were trimmed by 0 bases and 3 bases, with 6 bases remaining between them. This chain's CDR3 is CASSLGRDTEAFF. The CDR3 DNA reads TGTGCCAGCAGCTTGGGCAGGGACACTGAAGCTTTCTTT.

This sequence joins TRBV5-6 and TRBJ2-1; 8 bases match TRBD1. The CDR3 extends over 15 amino acids. The J segment lost 5 bases and the V segment lost 4 bases, leaving 8 bases of the junction unmatched. Germline loops: CDR1 SGHDT, CDR2 YYEEEE. CDR3 bases: TGTGCCAGCAGCCACGCAGGGGGCTTGGACAATGAGCAGTTCTTC. Amino acids: CASSHAGGLDNEQFF.

The chain employs TRBV10-2 and TRBJ2-7; TRBD1 might be the D (5 bases). CDR3 length equals 12 residues. CDR1 WSHSY and CDR2 SAAADI come from the germline V gene. The ends were cut back, 7 bases at V and 4 bases at J, with 11 bases in the middle. The CDR3 nucleotides are TGCGCCAGCACCCCAGGGCCATACGAGCAGTACTTC. Translated, it gives CASTPGPYEQYF.

The genes are TRBV6-6 and TRBJ2-6; weak D call: TRBD1 (6 bases). V gave up 6 bases and J gave up 0 bases, with 21 bases separating them. The length of the CDR3 is 19 residues. Germline loops: CDR1 MNHNY, CDR2 SVGAGI (reference sequence). Here the CDR3 DNA reads TGTGCCAGCAGCTACCTCCTACAGGGACCCCGCTCTGGGGCCAACGTCCTGACTTTC. Translating gives CASSYLLQGPRSGANVLTF.

The chain has TRBV28 and TRBJ1-2; D remains ambiguous. Deletions cut 8 bases from V and 0 bases from J, with 4 bases between. This CDR3 spans 11 amino acids. In germline, CDR1 is MDHEN, CDR2 SYDVKM. In DNA form, the CDR3 reads TGTGCCAGCCGCTCTAACTATGGCTACACCTTC. It specifies CASRSNYGYTF.

The CDR3 region is CAWSGGSNQPQHF. The CDR3 coding sequence is TGTGCCTGGAGTGGCGGTAGCAATCAGCCCCAGCATTTT. The genes are TRBV30 and TRBJ1-5; D call uncertain. Germline V CDR1 and CDR2: GTSNPN, SVGIG (reference sequence). Deletions cut 1 base from V and 0 bases from J, with 4 bases between. The CDR3 runs 13 residues.

The genes are TRBV7-9 and TRBJ1-6, with D unclear. V lost 1 base and J 5 bases, leaving 6 bases between the germline ends. The CDR3 runs 14 residues. The V gene's germline CDR1 is SEHNR and CDR2 FQNEAQ (reference sequence). CDR3 protein: CASSLEGNNSPLHF. CDR3 DNA sequence: TGTGCCAGCAGCTTAGAAGGGAATAATTCACCCCTCCACTTT.

Concerning this clone itself: At one end the junction does not follow the germline gene, possibly because of a read error. V is TRBV5-6 and J is TRBJ2-2, with D tentatively TRBD2 (6 bases). CDR1 is SGHDT and CDR2 is YYEEEE in the germline V gene. This CDR3 has 15 residues. CDR3 DNA: TGTGCCAGCGGCTTGTGGAGGGAAAACACCGGGGAGCTGTTTTTT. This sequence encodes CASGLWRENTGELFF. Together with reference TRBV5-6 and TRBJ2-2, the CDR3 gives the full variable domain: DAGVTQSPTHLIKTRGQQVTLRCSPKSGHDTVSWYQQALGQGPQFIFQYYEEEERQRGNFPDRFSGHQFPNYSSELNVNALLLGDSALYLCASGLWRENTGELFFGEGSRLTVL.

This chain uses TRBV5-6 with TRBJ1-4; D is undetermined. This CDR3 is 13 amino acids long. Germline V gives CDR1 SGHDT, CDR2 YYEEEE. Trimming took off 3 bases at V and 6 bases at J, with 9 bases between the two ends. CDR3 nucleotides: TGTGCCAGCAGCTCTGACAATGATGAAAAACTGTTTTTT. As protein: CASSSDNDEKLFF.

J is TRBJ2-2 and V is TRBV24-1; D is possibly TRBD2 (7 bases). V was clipped by 6 bases and J by 5 bases, with 18 bases between them. This CDR3 has 16 amino acids. Per the germline V gene, CDR1 is KGHDR and CDR2 is SFDVKD. The CDR3 coding sequence is TGTGCCACCAGTAAAAGGGGGGGCGAAAGGACCGGGGAGCTGTTTTTT. The encoded protein is CATSKRGGERTGELFF.

This rearrangement joins TRBV9 to TRBJ1-2; D perhaps matches TRBD1 (6 bases). Deletions cut 4 bases from V and 5 bases from J, with 18 bases between. Germline values: CDR1 SGDLS, CDR2 YYNGEE. The CDR3 length is 15 residues. DNA of the CDR3: TGTGCCAGCAGCCCTTCGTCGGGGGGCGCGTATGGCTACACCTTC. Protein: CASSPSSGGAYGYTF.

This chain joins TRBV29-1 and TRBJ2-3, with 7 bases matching TRBD2. V gave up 3 bases and J gave up 0 bases; unmatched junction bases: 6. CDR3 length equals 15 residues. Germline V gene sequence: CDR1 SQVTM, CDR2 ANQGSEA. The CDR3 region has the DNA TGCAGCGTTGACCATCCTAGCGGTAGCACAGATACGCAGTATTTT. Its protein product is CSVDHPSGSTDTQYF.